This T cell receptor beta chain was captured in a study of T-cell memory formation after mild COVID-19. Notes on the study in general: Contracting CD8+ clones were enriched in EMRA, CD4+ mainly in CM and EM.

This clonotype was seen more than once but under ten times. Its antigen remains unidentified. TCRalpha and TCRbeta libraries used 5'RACE with constant-segment primers and UMIs. TCRdb recomputed calls from the 5' RACE reads with MiXCR, one row per CDR3 protein. The data show 200,000 to 300,000 distinct CDR3 sequences, approximately 15% seen once. This clonotype was obtained from a man between 18 and 29 years old who had mild COVID-19 (a few samples of this study predate the infection). Cell type and time point are not known. The specimen sequenced was PBMCs or a T cell subset sorted from them (not recorded which).

In DNA form, the CDR3 reads TGTGCCAGCAGCTTCGGGACAAGCAATCAGCCCCAGCATTTT. It codes for CASSFGTSNQPQHF. The rearrangement joins TRBV7-2 to TRBJ1-5, with D possibly TRBD1 on 6 matching bases. Germline CDR1 is SGHTA and CDR2 is FQGNSA. This CDR3 is built from 14 residues. V was trimmed by 3 bases and J by 1 base, leaving 7 bases between them.